Sequencing of this TCR beta chain was carried out in a study of shared clonotypes between healthy human individuals. The CDR3 runs 15 residues. In germline, CDR1 is SGHRS, CDR2 YFSETQ. Assay used: immunoSEQ multiplex PCR; TCRdb lists only in-frame clones, some missing. Found here are 950,000 to 1,100,000 clones, about 80% of them singletons; the top ten hold roughly 0.65%. The chain carries TRBV5-1 and TRBJ1-3; possible D gene TRBD2, 6 bases. Near its end, the DNA agrees better with TRBJ2-2, so the J call may be wrong. Input material: memory CD4+ T cells from PBMCs. Documented subset: CD45RA-negative fraction. The TCR sequence derives from a young man in good health. Some clones in this sample may be carry-over from other donors' samples. CDR3: CASSLVEGGTGELFF. The CDR3 DNA is TGCGCCAGCAGCTTGGTGGAGGGCGGGACCGGGGAGCTGTTTTTT.